Listed below are T cell receptor beta chains from one sample, sequenced in a study of blood T cell repertoires in COVID-19. Data came from immunoSEQ multiplex PCR; TCRdb stores just in-frame clones and leaves some out. The sample holds tens of thousands of clones; approximately 88% are singletons and the top ten take approximately 2.5%. What was sequenced was peripheral blood. All receptors come from a man of 80 years or more with active or convalescent COVID-19. Both conserved end residues are part of each CDR3. The order of the fields is CDR3 DNA, CDR3 protein, D gene, J gene, V gene, clone size. The D gene is left open where the match is weak. A row's size may be missing; if present it is once, few, many or a size class.

TGTGCCAGTAACCATCGACAGGGTTGGAGAATTCAGCCCCAGCATTTT	CASNHRQGWRIQPQHF	TRBD1	TRBJ1-5	TRBV19	-
TGCGCCAGCAGCCAAGAGATCGGTCGCACAGATACGCAGTATTTT	CASSQEIGRTDTQYF	-	TRBJ2-3	TRBV4-3	-
TGTGCCAGCAGCTTAGCGTTGGCAGGGCCGGCCGGGGAGCTGTTTTTT	CASSLALAGPAGELFF	-	TRBJ2-2	TRBV7-9	few
TGTGCCAGTAACATCCGGGACAGGGGTAATTCACCCCTCCACTTT	CASNIRDRGNSPLHF	TRBD1	TRBJ1-6	TRBV19	few
TGTGCCAGCAGTTACGTGGCAGGGGATGAGCAGTTCTTC	CASSYVAGDEQFF	-	TRBJ2-1	TRBV6-5	-
TGTGCCAGTAGTACCTCCCCGGGACAGTACAATGAGCAGTTCTTC	CASSTSPGQYNEQFF	TRBD1	TRBJ2-1	TRBV19	-
TGTGCCAGCAGATTCCCTTCGGGAGGCTACACCTTC	CASRFPSGGYTF	-	TRBJ1-2	TRBV6-5	-
TGTGCCAGCAGTTTGACAGGGAGAAATCAGCCCCAGCATTTT	CASSLTGRNQPQHF	TRBD1	TRBJ1-5	TRBV6-5	-
TGTGCCAGCAGTTATGGACAGTATGGCTACACCTTC	CASSYGQYGYTF	-	TRBJ1-2	TRBV12-3/TRBV12-4	-
TGTGCCAGCAGCGCCTATTACAGGGGAGTATACGAGCAGTACTTC	CASSAYYRGVYEQYF	TRBD1	TRBJ2-7	TRBV5-4	-
TGTGCCAGCAGCTTCGGACAGGGTGAAGGCTACACCTTC	CASSFGQGEGYTF	TRBD1	TRBJ1-2	TRBV7-2	-
TGTGCCAGTAGCCCGACAGGGGACGGTCAGCCCCAGCATTTT	CASSPTGDGQPQHF	TRBD1	TRBJ1-5	TRBV19	-
TGTGCCAGCAATAGCGGGAGATTAACCGGGGAGCTGTTTTTT	CASNSGRLTGELFF	TRBD2	TRBJ2-2	TRBV5-8	-
TGTGCCAGCAGCTTAATGACAGGGGGTTACTCACCCCTCCACTTT	CASSLMTGGYSPLHF	TRBD1	TRBJ1-6	TRBV7-2	-
TGTGCCAGTAGTATGGACATAGTTCAGCCCCAGCATTTT	CASSMDIVQPQHF	-	TRBJ1-5	TRBV19	-
TGTGCCAGCAGCCCCAGGGGGAACACTGAAGCTTTCTTT	CASSPRGNTEAFF	-	TRBJ1-1	TRBV7-2	-
TGTGCCAGCAGCCAGACCACGCAGGGTGAAGCTTTCTTT	CASSQTTQGEAFF	-	TRBJ1-1	TRBV3-1/TRBV3-2	-
TGTGCCAGCAGCCAAGGGCTAGCGGGAGAGCAGTTCTTC	CASSQGLAGEQFF	TRBD2	TRBJ2-1	TRBV3-1/TRBV3-2	-
TGTGCCAGCAGTCCCCCGGGACTAGCGGGGAATGAGCAGTTCTTC	CASSPPGLAGNEQFF	TRBD2	TRBJ2-1	TRBV28	-
TGTGCCAGCTCACAGACAGGGTTGAATGAGCAGTTCTTC	CASSQTGLNEQFF	TRBD1	TRBJ2-1	TRBV18	-
TGTGCCAGCAGCTCCGAGCGGAACCAAGAGACCCAGTACTTC	CASSSERNQETQYF	-	TRBJ2-5	TRBV7-8	-
TGTGCCAGCAGGGTTGCGGGGTACACTGAAGCTTTCTTT	CASRVAGYTEAFF	-	TRBJ1-1	TRBV28	-
TGTGCCAGCTCGGCGGACAGGGACTATGGCTACACCTTC	CASSADRDYGYTF	TRBD1	TRBJ1-2	TRBV12-3/TRBV12-4	-
TGTGCCAGCAGCTCCGCCGACAGATTTGGATACGAGCAGTACTTC	CASSSADRFGYEQYF	-	TRBJ2-7	TRBV7-2	-
TGTGCCAGCTCCGGGACTAGCGGGGGGGATCGAGAGCAGTACTTC	CASSGTSGGDREQYF	TRBD2	TRBJ2-7	TRBV18	-
TGCGCCAGCAGCCAAGACCTCCGGGCAGCGGGGGGGCCACGCTACGAGCAGTACTTC	CASSQDLRAAGGPRYEQYF	TRBD2	TRBJ2-7	TRBV4-1	-
TGCGCCAGCAGCCATGGAAGCGGGAGGGCCAGTTTCAATGAGCAGTTCTTC	CASSHGSGRASFNEQFF	TRBD2	TRBJ2-1	TRBV4-1	-
TGTGCCAGCAGTGAATGGGAAACCAGGGGAAGAGAGACCCAGTACTTC	CASSEWETRGRETQYF	-	TRBJ2-5	TRBV25-1	-
TGTGCCAGCAGACTCGGACAGGGGTGGGCCGGGGAGCTGTTTTTT	CASRLGQGWAGELFF	TRBD1	TRBJ2-2	TRBV27	once
TGTGCCAGCAGCCGTAGCGAGAACAATGAGCAGTTCTTC	CASSRSENNEQFF	-	TRBJ2-1	TRBV6-5	-
TGTGCCAGCAGTTACCGACTGGACAGGGCCTACGAGCAGTACTTC	CASSYRLDRAYEQYF	TRBD1	TRBJ2-7	TRBV6-5	-
TGCGCCAGCAGCCAAGGTGTGGGAGGGAGGGGCACAGATACGCAGTATTTT	CASSQGVGGRGTDTQYF	TRBD2	TRBJ2-3	TRBV4-1	-
TGCGCCAGCAGCTTGTTCGTTGGGGATGCAGGGGTTGCTTTCTTT	CASSLFVGDAGVAFF	-	TRBJ1-1	TRBV5-1	-
TGTGCCAGCAGCTTGGTCCAGGGGACATATGGCTACACCTTC	CASSLVQGTYGYTF	-	TRBJ1-2	TRBV5-5	-
TGTGCCAGCAGCCCCCCGGGACAGGCGAGCACAGATACGCAGTATTTT	CASSPPGQASTDTQYF	TRBD1	TRBJ2-3	TRBV3-1/TRBV3-2	-
TGCAGTGCTAGTTCCGAGCTTTGGAGGACCGAGCAGTACTTC	CSASSELWRTEQYF	-	TRBJ2-7	TRBV20-1	-
TGTGCCAGCGATCCTAGCGGAGGAAACACCGGGGAGCTGTTTTTT	CASDPSGGNTGELFF	TRBD2	TRBJ2-2	TRBV28	few
TGTGCCAGCAGCGGGACAGCTTCCTACGAGCAGTACTTC	CASSGTASYEQYF	TRBD1	TRBJ2-7	TRBV6-5	-
TGTGCCAGCAGGAGGTCGGGTGGAGATACGCAGTATTTT	CASRRSGGDTQYF	-	TRBJ2-3	TRBV28	-
TGTGCCAGCAGTGAATCCGGGACAGCCATCTCTGGAAACACCATATATTTT	CASSESGTAISGNTIYF	TRBD1	TRBJ1-3	TRBV25-1	-
TGTGCCAGCAGCCAAGATTGGAGGGAGGGCGACGAGCAGTACTTC	CASSQDWREGDEQYF	TRBD2	TRBJ2-7	TRBV4-2	-